Listed here are 12 T cell receptor beta chains from one sample, sequenced in a study of blood T cell repertoires in COVID-19 (TCRdb year 2020). To prepare the library, the immunoSEQ multiplex PCR assay was applied. In TCRdb, the immuneACCESS table is reduced to in-frame sequences with V and J assigned. These tables do not hold every clone; where another copy was compared, an unresolved V gene accounts for under half, and the others remain unexplained. Here the sample has about 300,000 clones; around nine tenths occur a single time. In total, the top ten clones hold roughly 7.3% of the sample. The source material was peripheral blood. Source of these receptors: a woman in her 30s with COVID-19, enrolled during active disease.

CDR3 loop: CASSHLTSKDEQFF. The CDR3 DNA follows: TGTGCCAGCAGCCACCTGACTAGTAAGGATGAGCAGTTCTTC. V is TRBV3-1 (or the pseudogene TRBV3-2) and J is TRBJ2-1, with D possibly being TRBD2 (6 bases). V lost 3 bases and J 8 bases, leaving 14 bases between the germline ends. The CDR3 consists of 14 residues. Germline V CDR1 and CDR2: LGHDT, YNNKEL (reference sequence).

This clone was seen once. This chain links TRBV5-4 with TRBJ1-2; TRBD1 matches at 7 bases. The germline gives CDR1 SGHNT, CDR2 YYREEE (reference sequence). With V trimmed by 5 bases and J by 6 bases, 7 bases remained unmatched. The CDR3 is 13 residues long. As DNA, the CDR3 is TGTGCCAGCAGTTGGACAGGCCTAGATGGCTACACCTTC. Its translation: CASSWTGLDGYTF.

The chain has TRBV7-9 and TRBJ2-7; 7 nucleotides align to TRBD2. Germline V gives CDR1 SEHNR, CDR2 FQNEAQ (reference sequence). The CDR3 extends over 14 amino acids. V gave up 4 bases and J gave up 7 bases; unmatched junction bases: 10. CDR3 coding DNA: TGTGCCAGCAGCTCCGGAGCTCCGGGGGGAGAGCAGTACTTC. It yields the protein CASSSGAPGGEQYF.

The chain is built from TRBV11-2 and TRBJ2-4; 9 bases fit TRBD1. The CDR3 runs 15 residues. Germline lookup yields CDR1 SGHAT and CDR2 FQNNGV. V lost 5 bases and J lost 7; bases outside the gene matches: 9. The CDR3 region has the DNA TGTGCCAGCAGCCTAGGACAGGGGCGCCGGAACATTCAGTACTTC. Translating it yields CASSLGQGRRNIQYF.

In its sample, this clone was seen a few times. The chain is built from TRBV27 and TRBJ2-5; 13 bases are shared with TRBD2. The germline CDR1 and CDR2 sequences are MNHEY and SMNVEV (reference sequence). This CDR3 contains 15 residues. V trimming: 5 bases; J trimming: 5 bases; junction bases outside the gene matches: 5. The CDR3: CASSPTSGRWETQYF. The CDR3 nucleotides read TGTGCCAGCAGTCCGACTAGCGGGAGGTGGGAGACCCAGTACTTC.

The gene calls are TRBV5-1 and TRBJ2-7; 7 bases agree with TRBD2. The CDR3 has 15 residues. V dropped 4 bases and J dropped 2; count of bases not matched to a gene: 9. The germline V gene encodes CDR1 SGHRS and CDR2 YFSETQ. In DNA, the CDR3 is TGCGCCAGCAGCCAAGGAGGAGGGAGGGCCTACGAGCAGTACTTC. The encoded protein is CASSQGGGRAYEQYF.

This CDR3 is CASSQAQREGWDTDTQYF. The CDR3 nucleotides are TGTGCCAGCAGCCAAGCCCAGCGGGAGGGTTGGGACACAGATACGCAGTATTTT. The rearrangement links TRBV4-2 to TRBJ2-3; 10 bases fit TRBD2. With V trimmed by 1 base and J by 2 bases, 9 bases remained unmatched. This CDR3 spans 18 amino acids. Germline lookup yields CDR1 LGHNA and CDR2 YNFKEQ.

The chain couples TRBV7-2 to TRBJ1-1; 7 nucleotides agree with TRBD1. The germline V gene encodes CDR1 SGHTA and CDR2 FQGNSA. V shed 2 bases and J 6 bases; nucleotides not matched to a gene: 6. CDR3 length equals 14 residues. CDR3 in amino acids: CASSLYRGYAEAFF. The CDR3 DNA is TGTGCCAGCAGCTTATACAGGGGCTACGCTGAAGCTTTCTTT.

The chain has TRBV15 and TRBJ1-2; weak D call: TRBD1 (6 bases). The CDR3 covers 15 residues. V lost 3 bases, J lost 4 bases, and 15 bases lay in between. Germline V CDR1 and CDR2: LNHNV, YYDKDF (reference sequence). CDR3 in amino acids: CATSSHRVSFYGYTF. The CDR3 nucleotides read TGTGCCACCAGCAGTCACAGGGTCTCTTTCTATGGCTACACCTTC.

The chain carries TRBV5-1 and TRBJ2-2, with D maybe TRBD2 (5 bases). This CDR3 contains 16 residues. V was trimmed by 3 bases and J by 0 bases, leaving 12 bases between them. CDR1 is SGHRS and CDR2 is YFSETQ in the germline V gene. This CDR3 reads CASSSLTDSNTGELFF. The CDR3 DNA sequence: TGCGCCAGCAGCTCCCTGACGGACTCGAACACCGGGGAGCTGTTTTTT.

The rearrangement uses TRBV7-6 and TRBJ2-1, with 11 bases matching TRBD2. V dropped 3 bases and J dropped 7; count of bases not matched to a gene: 8. From germline, CDR1 is SGHVS and CDR2 FNYEAQ. CDR3 length equals 16 residues. The chain's CDR3 is CASSLETSGRLNEQFF. CDR3 nucleotides: TGTGCCAGCAGCTTGGAAACTAGCGGGAGACTGAATGAGCAGTTCTTC.

The V and J genes are TRBV2 and TRBJ1-2, with 7 bases fitting TRBD1. The CDR3 has 13 amino acids. Germline trimming cut 6 bases from V and 1 base from J; bases unmatched to any gene: 2. Germline loops: CDR1 SNHLY, CDR2 FYNNEI. The CDR3 nucleotides read TGTGCCAGCAGGGGGACAGATAACTATGGCTACACCTTC. Protein product: CASRGTDNYGYTF.